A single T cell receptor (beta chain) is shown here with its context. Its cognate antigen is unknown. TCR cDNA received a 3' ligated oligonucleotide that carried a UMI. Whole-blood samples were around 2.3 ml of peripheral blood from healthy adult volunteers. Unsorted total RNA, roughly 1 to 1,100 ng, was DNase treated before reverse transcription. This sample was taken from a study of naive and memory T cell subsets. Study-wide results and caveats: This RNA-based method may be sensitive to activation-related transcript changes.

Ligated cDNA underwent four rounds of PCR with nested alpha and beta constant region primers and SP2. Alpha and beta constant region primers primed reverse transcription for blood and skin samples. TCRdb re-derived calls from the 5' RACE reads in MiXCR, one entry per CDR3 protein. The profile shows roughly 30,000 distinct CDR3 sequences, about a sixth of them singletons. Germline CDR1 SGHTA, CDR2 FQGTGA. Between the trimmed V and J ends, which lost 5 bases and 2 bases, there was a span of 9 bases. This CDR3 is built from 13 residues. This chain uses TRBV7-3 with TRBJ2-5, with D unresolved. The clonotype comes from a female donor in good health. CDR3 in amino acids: CASSQTVQETQYF. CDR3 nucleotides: TGTGCCAGCAGCCAAACAGTTCAAGAGACCCAGTACTTC.